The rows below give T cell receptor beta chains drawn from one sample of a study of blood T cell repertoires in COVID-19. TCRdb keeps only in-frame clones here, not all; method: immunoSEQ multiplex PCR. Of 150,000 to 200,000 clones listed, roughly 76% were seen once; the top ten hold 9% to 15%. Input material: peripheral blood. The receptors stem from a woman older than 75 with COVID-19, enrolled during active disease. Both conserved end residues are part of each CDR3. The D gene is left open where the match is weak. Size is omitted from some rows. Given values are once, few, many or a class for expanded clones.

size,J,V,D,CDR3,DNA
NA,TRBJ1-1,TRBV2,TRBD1,CASSRDRGFTEAFF,TGTGCCAGCAGCAGGGACAGGGGCTTCACTGAAGCTTTCTTT
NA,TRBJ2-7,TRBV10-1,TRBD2,CASSESLSSSGRPKISYEQYF,TGCGCCAGCAGTGAGTCCCTATCGTCTAGCGGGAGGCCCAAAATCTCCTACGAGCAGTACTTC
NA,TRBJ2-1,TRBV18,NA,CASSPRPPNVGKNEQFF,TGTGCCAGCTCACCAAGACCCCCCAACGTCGGGAAGAATGAGCAGTTCTTC
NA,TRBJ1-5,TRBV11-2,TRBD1,CASSPPGQGLGYSNQPQHF,TGTGCCAGCAGCCCTCCGGGACAGGGATTGGGGTATAGCAATCAGCCCCAGCATTTT
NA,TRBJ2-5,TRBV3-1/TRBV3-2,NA,CASSSQEGTQYF,TGTGCCAGCAGCTCGCAGGAGGGGACCCAGTACTTC
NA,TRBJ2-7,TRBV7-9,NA,CASSSTGQPFYEQYF,TGTGCCAGCAGCTCGACAGGCCAACCTTTTTACGAGCAGTACTTC
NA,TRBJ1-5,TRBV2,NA,CASSEAMGRQPQHF,TGTGCCAGCAGTGAAGCAATGGGGCGGCAGCCCCAGCATTTT
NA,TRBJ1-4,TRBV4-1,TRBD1,CASSPGQGSREKLFF,TGCGCCAGCAGCCCGGGACAGGGATCTCGTGAAAAACTGTTTTTT
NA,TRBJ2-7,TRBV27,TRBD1,CASSSPGTGSYEQYF,TGTGCCAGCAGCTCTCCCGGGACAGGGTCCTACGAGCAGTACTTC
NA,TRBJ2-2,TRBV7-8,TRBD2,CASSLGGLVGGGELFF,TGTGCCAGCAGCTTAGGCGGACTAGTGGGGGGCGGGGAGCTGTTTTTT
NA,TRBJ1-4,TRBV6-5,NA,CASSYSNREWGKLFF,TGTGCCAGCAGTTACTCGAATAGGGAGTGGGGAAAACTGTTTTTT
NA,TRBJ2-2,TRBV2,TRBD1,CASVGKGAVTGELFF,TGTGCCAGCGTGGGTAAGGGGGCGGTCACCGGGGAGCTGTTTTTT
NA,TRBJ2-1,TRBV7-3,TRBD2,CASSLTWTSGANEQFF,TGTGCCAGCAGCTTAACTTGGACTAGCGGGGCCAATGAGCAGTTCTTC
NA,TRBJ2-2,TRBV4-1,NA,CASSQAQGFVGELFF,TGCGCCAGCAGCCAAGCTCAGGGGTTTGTCGGGGAGCTGTTTTTT
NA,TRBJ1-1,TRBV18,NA,CASSPSHRKPGGKGTEAFF,TGTGCCAGCTCACCATCCCACCGAAAACCGGGAGGGAAGGGCACTGAAGCTTTCTTT
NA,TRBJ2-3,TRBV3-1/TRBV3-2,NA,CASSQHVADTQYF,TGTGCCAGCAGCCAACACGTAGCAGATACGCAGTATTTT
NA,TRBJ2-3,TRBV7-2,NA,CASSRGGRGPDTQYF,TGTGCCAGCAGCCGGGGAGGAAGGGGCCCAGATACGCAGTATTTT
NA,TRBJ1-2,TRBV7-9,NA,CASSLDRTNYGYTF,TGTGCCAGCAGCTTAGACAGGACTAACTATGGCTACACCTTC
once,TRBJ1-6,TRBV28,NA,CASRPQSSYNSPLHF,TGTGCCAGCAGACCACAGAGCTCCTATAATTCACCCCTCCACTTT
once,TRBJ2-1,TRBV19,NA,CASTLKGGPYNEQFF,TGTGCCAGTACCCTAAAGGGGGGGCCCTACAATGAGCAGTTCTTC
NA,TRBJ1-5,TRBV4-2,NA,CASSQDRRGTQPQHF,TGTGCCAGCAGCCAAGATCGAAGGGGTACTCAGCCCCAGCATTTT
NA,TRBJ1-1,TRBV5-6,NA,CASSPQGYGTEAFF,TGTGCCAGCAGCCCACAGGGTTACGGCACTGAAGCTTTCTTT
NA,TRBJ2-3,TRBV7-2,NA,CASSPEGDYEDTQYF,TGTGCCAGCAGCCCCGAGGGGGACTACGAAGATACGCAGTATTTT
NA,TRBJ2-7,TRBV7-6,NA,CASSTNPYRVGSYEQYF,TGTGCCAGCAGCACCAACCCCTACAGGGTAGGGTCCTACGAGCAGTACTTC
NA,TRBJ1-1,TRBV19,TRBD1,CASSGRQGAAEAFF,TGTGCCAGTAGTGGACGACAGGGGGCCGCTGAAGCTTTCTTT
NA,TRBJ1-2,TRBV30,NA,CAWTPGRGDGYTF,TGTGCCTGGACCCCGGGCAGGGGCGATGGCTACACCTTC
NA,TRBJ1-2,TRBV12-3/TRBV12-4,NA,CASSPQGVGYTF,TGTGCCAGCAGTCCCCAGGGCGTTGGCTACACCTTC
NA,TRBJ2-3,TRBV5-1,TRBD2,CASSLSLAGVVDTQYF,TGCGCCAGCAGCTTGTCACTAGCGGGGGTAGTAGATACGCAGTATTTT
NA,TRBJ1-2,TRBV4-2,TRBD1,CASSQVDRDGYTF,TGTGCCAGCAGCCAAGTGGACAGGGATGGCTACACCTTC
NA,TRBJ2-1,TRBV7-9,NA,CASSLDSSYNEQFF,TGTGCCAGCAGCTTAGACAGCTCCTACAATGAGCAGTTCTTC
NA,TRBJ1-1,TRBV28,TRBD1,CASSLGQVMNTEAFF,TGTGCCAGCAGTTTGGGACAGGTCATGAACACTGAAGCTTTCTTT
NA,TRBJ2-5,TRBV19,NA,CASSIADQETQYF,TGTGCCAGTAGTATCGCGGACCAAGAGACCCAGTACTTC